These 5 T cell receptor beta chains share one sample of origin, sequenced in a study of tissue T cells after allogeneic stem cell transplantation (dated by TCRdb to the early 2020s). The receptor library was made with the immunoSEQ multiplex PCR assay. TCRdb stores this immuneACCESS table with in-frame sequences only. Part of the clones is absent; in the studies checked, under half of the shortfall reflects unresolved V genes, and no reason is known for the rest. The sample contains approximately 45,000 clones, around 72% of them found a single time. The ten largest clones represent around 0.52% of the sample. Sequencing input: sorted cells pooled from one or two spleens. These receptors all come from a pool of C57BL/6 mice in good health.

Comment on this clone: Mouse germline and gene names are used. The sequenced fragment ends 1 residue before the CDR3 boundary, so the rest is inferred from the germline J gene. The chain combines TRBV5 with TRBJ2-2, with D tentatively TRBD1 (7 bases). Trimming left V 3 bases short and J 0 bases short, with 11 bases between. Germline assignment: CDR1 LGHNA and CDR2 YNLKQL (reference sequence). The CDR3 is 16 residues long. The sequenced part of the CDR3 DNA is TGTGCCAGCAGCCAGACCAGGGGGGCAAACACCGGGCAGCTCTAC. This translates into CASSQTRGANTGQLY. The whole CDR3 region reads CASSQTRGANTGQLYF.

Concerning this clone: Mouse names are used for the genes. The read terminates 1 residue ahead of where the CDR3 ends, so the germline J gene completes it. The chain uses TRBV1 and TRBJ1-1, with D possibly being TRBD1 (5 bases). The ends were cut back, 0 bases at V and 0 bases at J, with 8 bases in the middle. Germline CDR1 is NSQYPW and CDR2 is LRSPGD (reference sequence). CDR3 length: 15 amino acids. The DNA read from the CDR3 is TGCACCTGCAGTGCAGATCAGGGATCAAACACAGAAGTCTTC. It encodes CTCSADQGSNTEVF. The complete CDR3 sequence is CTCSADQGSNTEVFF.

Details on this clone: The gene names here belong to mouse. The read ends 1 residue shy of where the CDR3 ends; the end is completed using the germline J gene. The V call is TRBV31, the J call TRBJ2-1; 10 bases map to TRBD1. Germline CDR1 GKSSPN, CDR2 SITVG. V dropped 3 bases and J dropped 3; count of bases not matched to a gene: 8. This CDR3 has 16 amino acids. The covered CDR3 bases are TGTGCCTGGAGCAGTCCCGGGACAGGGGTCTATGCTGAGCAGTTC. The encoded protein is CAWSSPGTGVYAEQF. Given in full, the CDR3 is CAWSSPGTGVYAEQFF.

Remarks on this clone: The germline and genes are mouse ones. The read stops 1 residue short of the end of the CDR3; the missing end is completed from the germline J gene. J is TRBJ2-7 and V is TRBV16; maybe TRBD2 (6 bases). Germline values: CDR1 SGHSA, CDR2 FRNQAP. The length of the CDR3 is 14 residues. The V and J ends lost 3 bases and 0 bases respectively, with 9 bases between them. The part of the CDR3 DNA that was read is TGTGCAAGCAGCTTCCTGGGGAGCTCCTATGAACAGTAC. As protein: CASSFLGSSYEQY. The whole CDR3 region reads CASSFLGSSYEQYF.

With respect to this clone: Any gene name here is a mouse gene name. The sequence runs out 1 residue before the end of the CDR3; the remainder is reconstructed from the germline J gene. The chain joins TRBV1 to TRBJ2-4; D is unclear. CDR3 length equals 15 residues. CDR1 is NSQYPW and CDR2 is LRSPGD in the germline V gene (reference sequence). V lost 0 bases and J 5 bases, leaving 12 bases between the germline ends. The sequenced part of the CDR3 DNA is TGCACCTGCAGTGCAGAAAGGCGGGTGGGAAACACCTTGTAC. Translation gives CTCSAERRVGNTLY. The whole CDR3 is CTCSAERRVGNTLYF.